This T cell receptor beta chain was sequenced for a study of blood T cells in healthy people across ages. This CDR3 has 17 amino acids. Germline CDR1 and CDR2: ENHRY and SYGVKD. The V and J ends lost 2 bases and 5 bases, in that order; junction bases with no gene match: 13. Through a sample-barcoded 5' primer and a J-beta primer mix, a second PCR was run for roughly 6 to 11 cycles. All cDNA molecules were each tagged by a template-switch adaptor with 12 random nucleotides. TCRdb analysed the 5' RACE reads with MiXCR anew, one entry per CDR3 protein. The sample holds roughly 800,000 distinct CDR3 sequences, roughly 25% seen once. This sample was also put to use in a study of T cells of mothers and their children.

The specimen was blood. This sequence was found in a boy between 10 and 17 years old in good health. The chain employs TRBV10-3 and TRBJ2-5; 8 bases agree with TRBD1. The CDR3 region has the DNA TGTGCCATCAGTGAGATCAATGACAGGGGCGCCAGGGAGACCCAGTACTTC. This gives the protein CAISEINDRGARETQYF.